These 11 T cell receptor beta chains originate from one sample sequenced in a study of radiotherapy plus CTLA-4 blockade in lung cancer. Produced via immunoSEQ multiplex PCR; TCRdb's table is partial and in-frame only. The data contain 84,000 or so clones, about 83% of them singletons. The sample was peripheral blood, taken from a patient treated with radiotherapy plus ipilimumab. All receptors derive from a human donor with non-small cell lung cancer that progressed on radiotherapy plus ipilimumab.

The chain has TRBV9 and TRBJ1-3; 7 nucleotides match TRBD1. Germline V gene data show CDR1 as SGDLS and CDR2 as YYNGEE. This CDR3 comprises 16 residues. V shed 0 bases, J shed 3 bases, and the junction held 6 bases outside the gene matches. The chain's CDR3 is CASSVVGTELGNTIYF. The CDR3 DNA reads TGTGCCAGCAGCGTAGTGGGGACAGAACTTGGAAACACCATATATTTT.

This chain links TRBV5-1 with TRBJ1-1; tentative D call: TRBD1 (5 bases). Trimming left V 0 bases short and J 6 bases short, with 6 bases between. The germline gives CDR1 SGHRS, CDR2 YFSETQ. The CDR3 contains 12 residues. In nucleotides, the CDR3 is TGCGCCAGCAGCTTGGAAGGGGCTGAAGCTTTCTTT. The encoded protein is CASSLEGAEAFF.

The chain recombines TRBV19 with TRBJ2-3; 8 nucleotides agree with TRBD1. The CDR3 extends over 13 amino acids. Germline values: CDR1 LNHDA, CDR2 SQIVND (reference sequence). Losses at the gene ends were 11 bases for V and 5 bases for J; bases not matched to a gene: 9. The CDR3 spells CAPSGQVGDTQYF. CDR3 coding DNA: TGTGCCCCTTCGGGACAGGTAGGAGATACGCAGTATTTT.

The chain has TRBV30 and TRBJ1-1, with D tentatively TRBD1 (5 bases). Germline CDR1 reads GTSNPN; CDR2 reads SVGIG (reference sequence). This CDR3 comprises 13 residues. V dropped 4 bases and J dropped 2 bases, with 11 bases sitting between them. The CDR3, as DNA: TGTGCCTGGACCCGGGGGTCAAACACTGAAGCTTTCTTT. Its translation is CAWTRGSNTEAFF.

The chain carries TRBV7-9 and TRBJ2-3, with D unclear. Trimming shortened V by 1 base and J by 3 bases, and 11 bases separated the two germline ends. Germline values: CDR1 SEHNR, CDR2 FQNEAQ (reference sequence). The CDR3 length is 15 residues. The CDR3 sequence: CASSLVTLSTDTQYF. The CDR3 DNA reads TGTGCCAGCAGCTTAGTAACTCTGTCAACAGATACGCAGTATTTT.

The chain is built from TRBV6-5 and TRBJ2-7; D could derive from TRBD1 or TRBD2 (6 bases each). CDR3 size: 15 residues. Germline assignment: CDR1 MNHEY and CDR2 SVGAGI. Trimming took 0 bases from V and 3 from J, leaving 12 bases between them. The DNA for the CDR3 is TGTGCCAGCAGTTACTCGGGGGGCCCTTACTACGAGCAGTACTTC. Translating it yields CASSYSGGPYYEQYF.

The chain employs TRBV5-4 and TRBJ1-2; D gene ambiguous. This CDR3 spans 12 amino acids. CDR1 SGHNT and CDR2 YYREEE come from the germline V gene (reference sequence). The V end was cut by 2 bases, the J end by 8 bases, with 10 bases between. CDR3 sequence (DNA): TGTGCCAGCAGCTTTGGGGAGTACGGCTACACCTTC. It encodes CASSFGEYGYTF.

The rearrangement joins TRBV5-8 to TRBJ2-5; 8 nucleotides match TRBD2. CDR3 length equals 16 residues. V dropped 6 bases and J dropped 1; count of bases not matched to a gene: 11. Germline V gene lookup returns CDR1 SGHTS and CDR2 YDEGEE. CDR3 sequence reads: CASNMGGGPLQETQYF. The DNA of the CDR3 is TGTGCCAGCAACATGGGCGGGGGGCCCCTCCAAGAGACCCAGTACTTC.

This chain uses TRBV4-3 with TRBJ1-3; possible D gene TRBD1, 5 bases. In germline, CDR1 is LGHNA, CDR2 YSLEER. The CDR3 is made up of 18 amino acids. Trimming cost V 0 bases and J 4 bases, with 19 bases left between them. The CDR3 loop is CASSQDVPGQNSGNTIYF. The CDR3 coding sequence is TGCGCCAGCAGCCAAGATGTCCCGGGGCAAAATTCGGGAAACACCATATATTTT.

DNA of the CDR3: TGTGCCAGCAGCAAATCCGGGACAGGGTCTTACGAGCAGTACTTC. Translated, it gives CASSKSGTGSYEQYF. This rearrangement joins TRBV5-4 to TRBJ2-7; 9 bases are shared with TRBD1. V was pared by 4 bases and J by 4 bases, with 9 bases of the junction left unmatched. CDR1 is SGHNT, CDR2 YYREEE, per germline (reference sequence). The length of the CDR3 is 15 residues.

This chain joins TRBV9 and TRBJ2-4; unclear D gene. The length of the CDR3 is 16 residues. V was cut by 3 bases and J by 0 bases, with 13 bases left in between. Germline V CDR1 and CDR2: SGDLS, YYNGEE. The CDR3 protein is CASSARDGVAKNIQYF. CDR3 in DNA: TGTGCCAGCAGCGCGAGAGACGGAGTAGCCAAAAACATTCAGTACTTC. The variable domain in full, with the rest retrieved from reference TRBV9 and TRBJ2-4, is DSGVTQTPKHLITATGQRVTLRCSPRSGDLSVYWYQQSLDQGLQFLIQYYNGEERAKGNILERFSAQQFPDLHSELNLSSLELGDSALYFCASSARDGVAKNIQYFGAGTRLSVL.